One and the same sample provided the 24 T cell receptor beta chains below, sequenced in a study of molecular identifiers for immune sequencing clone quantification. TCRdb processed the PCR reads anew with MiXCR; each CDR3 protein has one entry. The repertoire consists of approximately 500,000 distinct CDR3 sequences, with roughly 25% occurring once and the leading ten covering approximately 0.76%. The sequencing input was naive CD8+ T cells from blood, with Jurkat cell RNA spiked in. Noted subset: FACS-sorted CD8+CD4-CCR7+CD45RA+ naive T cells. The source of these receptors is a human donor in good health. Some libraries in this study had Jurkat cell RNA spiked in.

The V call is TRBV11-2, the J call TRBJ2-7; 7 nucleotides match TRBD2. The V segment lost 4 bases and the J segment 2 bases; nucleotides outside the gene matches: 8. The germline CDR1 and CDR2 sequences are SGHAT and FQNNGV. This CDR3 spans 15 amino acids. The CDR3 is CASSSSGTVPYEQYF. The CDR3 DNA is TGTGCCAGCAGCTCGAGCGGGACGGTTCCCTACGAGCAGTACTTC.

This clonotype occurred a few times. This chain links TRBV7-9 with TRBJ2-7; 9 bases line up with TRBD2. The V and J ends lost 4 bases and 0 bases, in that order; junction bases with no gene match: 7. CDR1 is SEHNR and CDR2 is FQNEAQ in the germline V gene (reference sequence). This CDR3 is built from 16 residues. CDR3 amino acids: CASSSPSGDSSYEQYF. Written as DNA, the CDR3 is TGTGCCAGCAGCTCCCCTAGCGGGGACAGCTCCTACGAGCAGTACTTC. The variable domain in full, completed from reference TRBV7-9 and TRBJ2-7, reads DTGVSQNPRHKITKRGQNVTFRCDPISEHNRLYWYRQTLGQGPEFLTYFQNEAQLEKSRLLSDRFSAERPKGSFSTLEIQRTEQGDSAMYLCASSSPSGDSSYEQYFGPGTRLTVT.

This clonotype was counted ten times or more. J is TRBJ2-7 and V is TRBV7-9; 9 nucleotides line up with TRBD2. Germline V gene sequence: CDR1 SEHNR, CDR2 FQNEAQ (reference sequence). This CDR3 has 16 amino acids. J was trimmed by 3 bases and V by 4 bases; bases with no gene match: 10. This chain's CDR3 is CASSSIAGDGSYEQYF. CDR3 DNA sequence: TGTGCCAGCAGCTCCATAGCGGGAGATGGGAGCTACGAGCAGTACTTC.

This clonotype was seen ten or more times. V is TRBV27 and J is TRBJ2-3, with D uncertain. Trimming removed 7 bases from V and 3 bases from J, with 14 bases in between. Germline V gives CDR1 MNHEY, CDR2 SMNVEV (reference sequence). CDR3 length: 14 residues. The CDR3 nucleotides read TGTGCCAGCACAAGCAGTTTCCCAACAGATACGCAGTATTTT. As protein: CASTSSFPTDTQYF.

The CDR3 sequence: CASSQDPTTGDGGYTF. Written as DNA, the CDR3 is TGCGCCAGCAGCCAAGATCCAACGACAGGGGATGGGGGCTACACCTTC. The chain carries TRBV4-3 and TRBJ1-2; TRBD1 matches 8 bases. Germline V lookup: CDR1 LGHNA, CDR2 YSLEER. V gave up 0 bases and J gave up 8 bases; unmatched junction bases: 11. The CDR3 covers 16 residues.

J is TRBJ2-2 and V is TRBV12-3 or TRBV12-4; a weak D match, TRBD2 (7 bases). The CDR3 is made up of 18 amino acids. Trimming removed 6 bases from V and 1 base from J, with 21 bases in between. Written as DNA, the CDR3 is TGTGCCAGCAGGTTAAAATGGGGGGGCCCAATGAACACCGGGGAGCTGTTTTTT. It yields the protein CASRLKWGGPMNTGELFF.

J is TRBJ2-1 and V is TRBV6-2 or TRBV6-3, with a tentative D call TRBD1 (6 bases). In germline, CDR1 is MNHEY, CDR2 SVGEGT. V lost 6 bases and J 1 base, leaving 19 bases between the germline ends. The CDR3 extends over 17 amino acids. This CDR3 reads CASSPTGRPPSYNEQFF. The CDR3 DNA follows: TGTGCCAGCAGCCCAACAGGGAGACCTCCTTCCTACAATGAGCAGTTCTTC.

This clonotype was found many times. The chain is built from TRBV12-3 or TRBV12-4 and TRBJ2-6; D gene unclear. The CDR3 has 16 residues. The V end lost 5 bases, the J end lost 0 bases, and 11 bases lay between the germline ends. The CDR3 sequence: CASSVERISGANVLTF. Here the CDR3 DNA reads TGTGCCAGCAGTGTCGAGAGAATCTCTGGGGCCAACGTCCTGACTTTC.

This clonotype was detected many times. The rearrangement uses TRBV7-9 and TRBJ2-3; D is possibly TRBD2 (7 bases). There are 18 residues in the CDR3. Germline values: CDR1 SEHNR, CDR2 FQNEAQ (reference sequence). V dropped 5 bases and J dropped 0 bases, with 21 bases sitting between them. For the CDR3, the DNA is TGTGCCAGCAGCGCTTCCCAAACCGGGGGGCAAAGCACAGATACGCAGTATTTT. This translates into CASSASQTGGQSTDTQYF.

The chain recombines TRBV2 with TRBJ1-5; D not resolved. V dropped 1 base and J dropped 6 bases, with 10 bases sitting between them. The germline gives CDR1 SNHLY, CDR2 FYNNEI. This CDR3 is 14 amino acids long. Here the CDR3 DNA reads TGTGCCAGCAGTGAAGAGACAACCAGTCAGCCCCAGCATTTT. This codes for CASSEETTSQPQHF.

This clonotype was detected many times. The J gene is TRBJ2-7, the V gene TRBV28, with D perhaps being TRBD1 or TRBD2 (5 bases each). The CDR3 covers 15 residues. V lost 3 bases, J lost 3 bases, and 15 bases lay in between. CDR1 and CDR2 from the germline V gene are MDHEN and SYDVKM. The CDR3 bases are TGTGCCAGCAGTTTGAGGGGTGTTGGGGTCTACGAGCAGTACTTC. Amino acid sequence: CASSLRGVGVYEQYF.

Worth noting for this clonotype: A junction boundary mismatches the germline segment, possibly from a read error. The rearrangement links TRBV19 to TRBJ2-1; tentatively, D is TRBD2 (5 bases). The CDR3 has 15 residues. CDR1 and CDR2 (germline): LNHDA, SQIVND (reference sequence). The CDR3 DNA reads as TGTGCCAGTACTCCGGGCCCTAGCCCTCTCAATGGGCAGTTCTTC. Its protein product is CASTPGPSPLNGQFF. The full variable domain, rest sourced from reference TRBV19 and TRBJ2-1, is DGGITQSPKYLFRKEGQNVTLSCEQNLNHDAMYWYRQDPGQGLRLIYYSQIVNDFQKGDIAEGYSVSREKKESFPLTVTSAQKNPTAFYLCASTPGPSPLNGQFFGPGTRLTVL.

This clonotype was seen repeatedly, ten times or more. The V gene is TRBV6-2 or TRBV6-3, the J gene TRBJ1-1; TRBD1 agrees at 9 bases. The CDR3 length is 13 residues. The germline V gene has CDR1 MNHEY and CDR2 SVGEGT. J gave up 4 bases and V 7 bases, and 4 bases lay outside the gene matches. This CDR3 reads CASTGQGTTEAFF. CDR3 sequence (DNA): TGTGCCAGCACCGGACAGGGGACCACTGAAGCTTTCTTT.

A word on this clonotype: A much larger clone sits a single nucleotide away, making a read error possible. The rearrangement joins TRBV29-1 to TRBJ1-1; D might be TRBD1 (5 bases). Germline values: CDR1 SQVTM, CDR2 ANQGSEA. The length of the CDR3 is 14 residues. In nucleotides, the CDR3 is TGCAGCGTTGAAGGGGAGGGGAGCTCCACTGAAGCTTCCTTT. Its translation: CSVEGEGSSTEASF.

This clonotype was counted a few times. The chain uses TRBV25-1 and TRBJ1-6, with a weak D call TRBD1 (5 bases). The CDR3 covers 12 residues. V was clipped by 0 bases and J by 15 bases, with 9 bases between them. Germline CDR1 reads MGHDK; CDR2 reads SYGVNS. The CDR3 coding sequence is TGTGCCAGCAGTGAATACTGGGGCAGCCTCCACTTT. Translation: CASSEYWGSLHF. The variable domain in full, completed from reference TRBV25-1 and TRBJ1-6, reads EADIYQTPRYLVIGTGKKITLECSQTMGHDKMYWYQQDPGMELHLIHYSYGVNSTEKGDLSSESTVSRIRTEHFPLTLESARPSHTSQYLCASSEYWGSLHFGNGTRLTVT.

The CDR3 DNA sequence: TGCGCCAGCAGCCAGAGTACGGGGCCCTCCCGGACCAATGAGCAGTTCTTC. As protein: CASSQSTGPSRTNEQFF. The chain has TRBV4-3 and TRBJ2-1; the D gene could be TRBD1 or TRBD2 (5 bases each). Trimming shortened V by 3 bases and J by 6 bases, and 21 bases separated the two germline ends. Germline CDR1 and CDR2: LGHNA and YSLEER. CDR3 size: 17 residues.

This clonotype has more than one count but fewer than ten. This chain joins TRBV29-1 and TRBJ2-7, with a weak D call TRBD2 (5 bases). Trimming removed 1 base from V and 3 bases from J, with 10 bases in between. The CDR3 is 13 amino acids. Germline CDR1 and CDR2: SQVTM and ANQGSEA. The CDR3 bases are TGCAGCGTTGAAGGCCAGACTAACTACGAGCAGTACTTC. It encodes CSVEGQTNYEQYF.

This clonotype came up many times. The rearrangement links TRBV4-1 to TRBJ1-2; 10 bases fit TRBD1. V trimming: 0 bases; J trimming: 7 bases; junction bases outside the gene matches: 5. The length of the CDR3 is 15 residues. Germline CDR1 reads MGHRA; CDR2 reads YSYEKL. The CDR3 spells CASSQEGTGASGYTF. In DNA form, the CDR3 reads TGCGCCAGCAGCCAAGAAGGGACAGGGGCATCTGGCTACACCTTC.

About this clonotype itself: A much larger clone lies a single base off, so this may be a read error. The chain links TRBV7-2 to TRBJ2-2, with D perhaps being TRBD1 or TRBD2 (5 bases each). Trimming took 10 bases from V and 0 from J, leaving 12 bases between them. Germline values: CDR1 SGHTA, CDR2 FQGNSA. The CDR3 is made up of 14 amino acids. CDR3: CATQGPANTGELFF. CDR3 DNA: TGTGCCACTCAGGGACCAGCGAACACCGGGGAGCTGTTTTTT. The variable domain in full, with the rest retrieved from reference TRBV7-2 and TRBJ2-2, is GAGVSQSPSNKVTEKGKDVELRCDPISGHTALYWYRQSLGQGLEFLIYFQGNSAPDKSGLPSDRFSAERTGGSVSTLTIQRTQQEDSAVYLCATQGPANTGELFFGEGSRLTVL.

The chain links TRBV7-9 to TRBJ2-5; no definite D call. In germline, CDR1 is SEHNR, CDR2 FQNEAQ (reference sequence). The germline V and J ends were trimmed by 2 bases and 5 bases, with 12 bases remaining between them. CDR3 length: 14 amino acids. The CDR3 sequence: CASSLPASGETQYF. As DNA, the CDR3 is TGTGCCAGCAGCTTACCCGCGAGTGGGGAGACCCAGTACTTC.

This chain links TRBV24-1 with TRBJ1-1, with 8 bases lining up with TRBD1. The CDR3 totals 13 residues. Germline-derived CDR1 and CDR2 are KGHDR and SFDVKD. Germline trimming cut 7 bases from V and 3 bases from J; bases unmatched to any gene: 3. The CDR3 spells CATRQGGDTEAFF. In nucleotides, the CDR3 is TGTGCCACCAGACAGGGGGGAGACACTGAAGCTTTCTTT.

This chain joins TRBV6-2 or TRBV6-3 and TRBJ2-7; TRBD1 is a possible D gene (5 bases). With 3 bases removed from V and 3 bases from J, the gap between germline ends came to 12 bases. CDR1 is MNHEY and CDR2 is SVGEGT in the germline V gene. The CDR3 extends over 14 amino acids. The DNA of the CDR3 is TGTGCCAGCAGTTATAGTCTGCAGGGCTACGAGCAGTACTTC. It codes for CASSYSLQGYEQYF.

A remark on this clonotype: This CDR3 is missing its conserved last phenylalanine or tryptophan, likely due to a read error. The chain couples TRBV6-2 or TRBV6-3 to TRBJ2-5, with 8 bases lining up with TRBD2. Looked up from germline, CDR1 is MNHEY and CDR2 is SVGEGT. Losses at the gene ends were 0 bases for V and 3 bases for J; bases not matched to a gene: 3. CDR3 size: 15 residues. CDR3 DNA: TGTGCCAGCAGTTACTCGATGGGACTAGAAGAGACCCAGTACTCC. Its protein is CASSYSMGLEETQYS.

The chain combines TRBV5-5 with TRBJ2-5; 10 nucleotides line up with TRBD2. Germline values: CDR1 SGHKS, CDR2 YYEKEE (reference sequence). J was trimmed by 4 bases and V by 0 bases; bases with no gene match: 6. The CDR3 spans 16 residues. This CDR3 reads CASSLDPAGGLETQYF. In nucleotides, the CDR3 is TGTGCCAGCAGCTTGGATCCAGCGGGGGGGCTAGAGACCCAGTACTTC.